This T cell receptor beta chain was sequenced during a study of cytomegalovirus exposure and HLA in healthy donors. General study points: Another analysis was done later, and it associated fewer than 20,000 TCR beta sequences with HLA alleles at 0.05 false discovery rate.

The table lists this clone with a few counts. Its antigen is not identified. Primers included in the PCR were 60 Vbeta and 13 Jbeta primers. Sequencing was performed with immunoSEQ multiplex PCR; in TCRdb, only in-frame clones are kept and a portion is missing. Among tens of thousands of clones listed, 78% were seen once. The CDR3 is 12 residues long. Trimming shortened V by 7 bases and J by 7 bases, and 11 bases separated the two germline ends. Germline V gene sequence: CDR1 SNHLY, CDR2 FYNNEI. V and J are TRBV2 and TRBJ1-3; D ambiguous. This TCR was recovered from a man in his forties or fifties in good health and CMV-seronegative. Source material: PBMCs. This CDR3 reads CASNRVGNTIYF. The CDR3 DNA reads TGTGCCAGCAACCGGGTCGGGAACACCATATATTTT.